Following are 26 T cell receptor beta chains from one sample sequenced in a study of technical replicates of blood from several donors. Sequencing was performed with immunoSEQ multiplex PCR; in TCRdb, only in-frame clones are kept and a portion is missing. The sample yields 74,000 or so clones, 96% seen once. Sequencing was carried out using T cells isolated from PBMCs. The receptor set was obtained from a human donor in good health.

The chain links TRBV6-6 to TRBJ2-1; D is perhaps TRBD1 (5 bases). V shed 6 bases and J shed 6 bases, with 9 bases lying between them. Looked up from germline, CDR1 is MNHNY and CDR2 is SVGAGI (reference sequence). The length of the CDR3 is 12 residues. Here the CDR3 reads CASRRGPNEQFF. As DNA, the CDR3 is TGTGCCAGCAGAAGGGGTCCCAATGAGCAGTTCTTC.

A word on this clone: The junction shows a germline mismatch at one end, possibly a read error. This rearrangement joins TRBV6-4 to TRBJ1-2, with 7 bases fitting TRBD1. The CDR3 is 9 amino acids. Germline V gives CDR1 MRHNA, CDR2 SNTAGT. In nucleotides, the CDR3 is TGTGCCACCCGACAGGGAAGGGCCTTC. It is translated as CATRQGRAF.

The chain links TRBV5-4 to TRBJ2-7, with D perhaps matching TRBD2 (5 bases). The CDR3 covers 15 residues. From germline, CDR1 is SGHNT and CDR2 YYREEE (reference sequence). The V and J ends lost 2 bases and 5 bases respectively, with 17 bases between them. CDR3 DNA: TGTGCCAGCAGCTTAGCTACTCGGGGTCTCGACGAGCAGTACTTC. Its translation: CASSLATRGLDEQYF.

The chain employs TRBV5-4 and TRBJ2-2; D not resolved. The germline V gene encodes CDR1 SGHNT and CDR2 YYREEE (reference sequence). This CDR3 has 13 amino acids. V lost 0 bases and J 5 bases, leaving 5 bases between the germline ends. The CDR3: CASSLDGTGELFF. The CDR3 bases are TGTGCCAGCAGCTTGGACGGTACCGGGGAGCTGTTTTTT.

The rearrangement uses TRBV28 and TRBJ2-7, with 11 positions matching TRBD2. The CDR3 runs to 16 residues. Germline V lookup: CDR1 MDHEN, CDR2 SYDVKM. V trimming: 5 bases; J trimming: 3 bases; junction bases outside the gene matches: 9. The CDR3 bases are TGTGCCAGCAGTCCATGGCTAGCGGGAGGTTTCTACGAGCAGTACTTC. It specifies CASSPWLAGGFYEQYF. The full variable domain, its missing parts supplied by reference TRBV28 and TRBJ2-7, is DVKVTQSSRYLVKRTGEKVFLECVQDMDHENMFWYRQDPGLGLRLIYFSYDVKMKEKGDIPEGYSVSREKKERFSLILESASTNQTSMYLCASSPWLAGGFYEQYFGPGTRLTVT.

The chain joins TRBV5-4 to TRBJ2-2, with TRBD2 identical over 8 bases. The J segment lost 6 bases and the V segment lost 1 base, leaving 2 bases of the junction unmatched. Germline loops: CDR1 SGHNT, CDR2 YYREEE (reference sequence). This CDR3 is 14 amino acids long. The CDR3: CASSLIGGAGELFF. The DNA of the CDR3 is TGTGCCAGCAGCTTGATCGGGGGGGCCGGGGAGCTGTTTTTT. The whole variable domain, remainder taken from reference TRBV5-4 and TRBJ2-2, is ETGVTQSPTHLIKTRGQQVTLRCSSQSGHNTVSWYQQALGQGPQFIFQYYREEENGRGNFPPRFSGLQFPNYSSELNVNALELDDSALYLCASSLIGGAGELFFGEGSRLTVL.

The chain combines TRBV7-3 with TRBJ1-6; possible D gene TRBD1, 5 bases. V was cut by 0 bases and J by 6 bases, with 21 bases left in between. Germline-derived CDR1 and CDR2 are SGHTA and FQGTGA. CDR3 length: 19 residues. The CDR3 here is CASSLTWLGLHPGNSPLHF. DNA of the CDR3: TGTGCCAGCAGCTTAACATGGTTGGGACTCCACCCAGGTAATTCACCCCTCCACTTT.

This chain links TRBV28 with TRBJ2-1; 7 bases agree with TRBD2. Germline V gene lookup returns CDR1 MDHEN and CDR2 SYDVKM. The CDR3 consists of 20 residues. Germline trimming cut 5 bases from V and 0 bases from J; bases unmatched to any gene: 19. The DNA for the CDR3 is TGTGCCAGCAGTACTTATGGACTCTGGGGGGGGACGGACTCCTACAATGAGCAGTTCTTC. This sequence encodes CASSTYGLWGGTDSYNEQFF.

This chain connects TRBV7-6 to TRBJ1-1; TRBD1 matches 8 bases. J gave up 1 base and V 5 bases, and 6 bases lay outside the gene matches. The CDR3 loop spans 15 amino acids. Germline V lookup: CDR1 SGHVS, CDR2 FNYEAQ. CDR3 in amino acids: CASSEGTGRNTEAFF. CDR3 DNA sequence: TGTGCCAGCAGCGAAGGGACAGGCCGGAACACTGAAGCTTTCTTT.

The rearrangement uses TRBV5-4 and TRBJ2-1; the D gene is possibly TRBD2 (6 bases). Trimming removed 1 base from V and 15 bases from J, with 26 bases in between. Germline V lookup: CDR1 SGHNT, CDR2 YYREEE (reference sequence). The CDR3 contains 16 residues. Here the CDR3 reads CASSLLEPSETPEGFF. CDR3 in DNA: TGTGCCAGCAGCTTGTTGGAGCCTTCCGAGACCCCGGAGGGGTTCTTC.

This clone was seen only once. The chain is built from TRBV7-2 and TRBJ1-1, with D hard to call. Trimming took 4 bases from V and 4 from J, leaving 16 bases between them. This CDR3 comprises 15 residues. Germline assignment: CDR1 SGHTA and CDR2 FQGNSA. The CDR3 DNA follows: TGTGCCAGCAGCTCGCGAGGGATTTTGGGCACTGAAGCTTTCTTT. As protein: CASSSRGILGTEAFF. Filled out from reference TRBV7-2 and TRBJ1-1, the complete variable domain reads GAGVSQSPSNKVTEKGKDVELRCDPISGHTALYWYRQSLGQGLEFLIYFQGNSAPDKSGLPSDRFSAERTGGSVSTLTIQRTQQEDSAVYLCASSSRGILGTEAFFGQGTRLTVV.

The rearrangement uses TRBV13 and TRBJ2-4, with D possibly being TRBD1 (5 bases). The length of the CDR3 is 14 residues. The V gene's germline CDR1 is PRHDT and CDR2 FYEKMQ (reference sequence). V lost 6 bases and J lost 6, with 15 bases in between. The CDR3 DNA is TGTGCCAGCAGTGCGGCGAATGGGGCAAACATTCAGTACTTC. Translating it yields CASSAANGANIQYF.

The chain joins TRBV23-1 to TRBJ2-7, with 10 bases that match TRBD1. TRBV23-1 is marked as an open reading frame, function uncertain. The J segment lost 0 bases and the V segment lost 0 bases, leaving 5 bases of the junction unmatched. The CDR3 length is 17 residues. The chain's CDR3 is CASSQSTGGEDSYEQYF. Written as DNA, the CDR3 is TGCGCCAGCAGTCAATCGACAGGGGGCGAGGACTCCTACGAGCAGTACTTC.

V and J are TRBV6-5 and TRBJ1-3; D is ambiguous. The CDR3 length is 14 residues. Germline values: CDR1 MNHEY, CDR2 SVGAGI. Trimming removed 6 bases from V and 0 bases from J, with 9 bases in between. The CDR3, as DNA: TGTGCCAGCAGAAAGGCGGGCTCTGGAAACACCATATATTTT. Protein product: CASRKAGSGNTIYF.

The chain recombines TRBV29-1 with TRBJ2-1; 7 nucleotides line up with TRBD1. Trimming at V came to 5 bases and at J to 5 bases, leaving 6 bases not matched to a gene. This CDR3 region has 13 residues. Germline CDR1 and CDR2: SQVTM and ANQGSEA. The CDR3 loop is CSVNGQANNEQFF. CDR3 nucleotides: TGCAGCGTTAACGGACAGGCTAACAATGAGCAGTTCTTC.

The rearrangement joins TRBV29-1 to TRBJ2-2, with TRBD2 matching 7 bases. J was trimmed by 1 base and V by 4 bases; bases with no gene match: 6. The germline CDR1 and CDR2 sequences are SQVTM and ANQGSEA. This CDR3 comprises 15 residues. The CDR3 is CSVARVAGNTGELFF. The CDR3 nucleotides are TGCAGCGTTGCCAGGGTAGCGGGGAACACCGGGGAGCTGTTTTTT.

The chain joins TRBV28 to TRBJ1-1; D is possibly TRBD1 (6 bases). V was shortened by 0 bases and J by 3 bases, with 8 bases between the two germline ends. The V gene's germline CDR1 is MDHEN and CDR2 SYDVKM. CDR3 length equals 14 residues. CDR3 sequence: CASSLWDRHTEAFF. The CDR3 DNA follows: TGTGCCAGCAGTTTATGGGACAGACACACTGAAGCTTTCTTT.

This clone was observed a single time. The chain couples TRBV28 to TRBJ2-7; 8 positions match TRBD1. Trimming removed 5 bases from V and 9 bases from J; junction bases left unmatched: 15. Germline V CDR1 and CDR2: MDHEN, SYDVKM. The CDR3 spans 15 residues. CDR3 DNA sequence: TGTGCCAGCAGTACTCCAGGGGGCCGCTACCCGGGGCAGTACTTC. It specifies CASSTPGGRYPGQYF.

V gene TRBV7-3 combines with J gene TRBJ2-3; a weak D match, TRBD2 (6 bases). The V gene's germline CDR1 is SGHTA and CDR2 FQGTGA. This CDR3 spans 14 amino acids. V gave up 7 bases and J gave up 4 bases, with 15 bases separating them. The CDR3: CASKTSSGADTQYF. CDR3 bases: TGTGCCAGCAAAACTAGCTCCGGAGCAGATACGCAGTATTTT.

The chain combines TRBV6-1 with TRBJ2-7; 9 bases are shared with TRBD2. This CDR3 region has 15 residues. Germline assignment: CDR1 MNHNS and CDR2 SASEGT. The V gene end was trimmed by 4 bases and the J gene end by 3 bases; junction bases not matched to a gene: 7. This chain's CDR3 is CASSAASGNIYEQYF. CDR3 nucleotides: TGTGCCAGCAGTGCGGCTAGCGGGAATATCTACGAGCAGTACTTC.

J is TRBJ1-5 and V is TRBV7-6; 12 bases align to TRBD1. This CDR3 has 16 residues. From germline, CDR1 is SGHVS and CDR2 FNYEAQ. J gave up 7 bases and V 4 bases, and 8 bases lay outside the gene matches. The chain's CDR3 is CASSSTPGQGAQPQHF. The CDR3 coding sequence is TGTGCCAGCAGCTCTACGCCGGGACAGGGGGCCCAGCCCCAGCATTTT.

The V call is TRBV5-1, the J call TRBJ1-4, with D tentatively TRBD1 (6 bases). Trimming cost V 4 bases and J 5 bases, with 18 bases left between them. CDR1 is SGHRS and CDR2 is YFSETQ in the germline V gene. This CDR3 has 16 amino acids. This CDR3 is CASSLRSGQKNEKLFF. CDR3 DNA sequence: TGCGCCAGCAGCCTGAGGTCCGGACAGAAGAATGAAAAACTGTTTTTT.

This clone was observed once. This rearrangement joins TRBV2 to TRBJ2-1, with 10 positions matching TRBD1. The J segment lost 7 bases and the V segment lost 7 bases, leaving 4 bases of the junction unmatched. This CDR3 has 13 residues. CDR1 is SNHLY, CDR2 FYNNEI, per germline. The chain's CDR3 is CASIRTGGNEQFF. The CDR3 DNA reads TGTGCCAGCATCCGGACAGGGGGTAATGAGCAGTTCTTC.

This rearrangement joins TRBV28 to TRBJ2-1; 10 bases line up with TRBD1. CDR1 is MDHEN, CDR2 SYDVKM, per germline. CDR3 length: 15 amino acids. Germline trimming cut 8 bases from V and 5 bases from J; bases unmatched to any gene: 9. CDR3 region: CASVGTGTGDNEQFF. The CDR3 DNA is TGTGCCAGCGTGGGGACCGGGACAGGGGACAATGAGCAGTTCTTC.

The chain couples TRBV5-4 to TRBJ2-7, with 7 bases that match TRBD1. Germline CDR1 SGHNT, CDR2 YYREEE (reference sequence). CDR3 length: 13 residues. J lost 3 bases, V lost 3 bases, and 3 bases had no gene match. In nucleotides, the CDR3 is TGTGCCAGCAGCTCGGGACAGCGCTACGAGCAGTACTTC. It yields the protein CASSSGQRYEQYF. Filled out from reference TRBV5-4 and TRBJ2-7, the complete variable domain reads ETGVTQSPTHLIKTRGQQVTLRCSSQSGHNTVSWYQQALGQGPQFIFQYYREEENGRGNFPPRFSGLQFPNYSSELNVNALELDDSALYLCASSSGQRYEQYFGPGTRLTVT.

CDR3 sequence reads: CASAGSYNEQFF. The CDR3 DNA follows: TGTGCCAGCGCGGGCTCCTACAATGAGCAGTTCTTC. V gene TRBV7-3 combines with J gene TRBJ2-1; TRBD2 might be the D (5 bases). The CDR3 totals 12 residues. V lost 8 bases and J 0 bases, leaving 5 bases between the germline ends. The V gene's germline CDR1 is SGHTA and CDR2 FQGTGA.